Shown below are 31 T cell receptor beta chains from a single sample sequenced in a study of vaccination and CD4 T cells after COVID-19. The assay that was used to sequence DNA from cultured CD4+ T cells was the Oncomine TCR Beta short-read assay. TCRdb re-analysed the PCR reads in MiXCR, keeping a single row per CDR3 protein. The sample includes around 790 distinct CDR3 sequences, 10% to 14% seen only once; the top ten take approximately 22%. Sample treatment: approximately nine-day PBMC culture with coronavirus spike peptide pools or control peptides (ViraFEST assay). Collection of the unexposed donor's CD4+ T cells took place before the COVID-19 pandemic (2011-2018). For these receptors, no antigen is known. The specimen sequenced was CD4+ T cells from blood, cultured in vitro. These receptors were collected from a human donor in good health.

By sample fraction, this clonotype is large (0.1 to 1%). The CDR3 DNA reads as TGCAGTGCTAGAGCCGGACCTTCAACCTACAATGAGCAGTTCTTC. Its translation: CSARAGPSTYNEQFF. The chain is built from TRBV20-1 and TRBJ2-1; D ambiguous. The CDR3 has 15 residues. V lost 1 base to trimming and J lost 2 bases, with 12 bases between them. Per the germline V gene, CDR1 is DFQATT and CDR2 is SNEGSKA (reference sequence).

By proportion, this clonotype is large (0.1 to 1%). The gene calls are TRBV20-1 and TRBJ2-3, with 8 bases lining up with TRBD2. Trimming removed 1 base from V and 6 bases from J; junction bases left unmatched: 6. The germline V gene encodes CDR1 DFQATT and CDR2 SNEGSKA (reference sequence). CDR3 size: 14 residues. This chain's CDR3 is CSARVPGGPDTQYF. The CDR3 DNA reads as TGCAGTGCTAGAGTGCCGGGGGGGCCTGATACGCAGTATTTT.

This rearrangement joins TRBV14 to TRBJ2-5, with a possible D match to TRBD2 (5 bases). The CDR3 length is 15 residues. In germline, CDR1 is SGHDN, CDR2 FVKESK. Deletions cut 2 bases from V and 1 base from J, with 11 bases between. CDR3 nucleotide sequence: TGTGCCAGCAGCCAAATAGTGGGGAGCCAAGAGACCCAGTACTTC. This translates into CASSQIVGSQETQYF.

The gene calls are TRBV9 and TRBJ2-5; 7 nucleotides line up with TRBD1. Germline V CDR1 and CDR2: SGDLS, YYNGEE. There are 17 residues in the CDR3. V shed 3 bases and J 1 base; nucleotides not matched to a gene: 12. The DNA for the CDR3 is TGTGCCAGCAGCGACGACGGGACAGCCTTTGGCCAAGAGACCCAGTACTTC. It translates to CASSDDGTAFGQETQYF.

This clonotype is deemed large. This chain connects TRBV10-1 to TRBJ2-6; D is unresolved. The CDR3 spans 16 residues. The V end lost 4 bases, the J end lost 0 bases, and 10 bases lay between the germline ends. CDR1 and CDR2 from the germline V gene are WNHNN and SYGVQD (reference sequence). For the CDR3, the DNA is TGCGCCAGCAGTGTTGAGCGACGCTCTGGGGCCAACGTCCTGACTTTC. Protein product: CASSVERRSGANVLTF.

A few counts support this clonotype. The chain is built from TRBV6-1 and TRBJ2-7, with D uncertain. The germline V gene encodes CDR1 MNHNS and CDR2 SASEGT. V was shortened by 7 bases and J by 6 bases, with 13 bases between the two germline ends. The CDR3 spans 12 residues. CDR3 residues: CASMGSETEQYF. The CDR3 coding sequence is TGTGCCAGCATGGGGTCGGAGACCGAGCAGTACTTC.

The CDR3 region has the DNA TGTGCCAGCAGCCAAGCCGGAGCGAGGATCGGGGATACGCAGTATTTT. It specifies CASSQAGARIGDTQYF. The J gene is TRBJ2-3, the V gene TRBV14; D remains ambiguous. The CDR3 totals 16 residues. V dropped 1 base and J dropped 6 bases, with 17 bases sitting between them. Looked up from germline, CDR1 is SGHDN and CDR2 is FVKESK.

Judged by abundance, this clonotype is large (0.1 to 1%). The V call is TRBV7-9, the J call TRBJ2-1, with 12 bases identical to TRBD2. CDR1 and CDR2 from the germline V gene are SEHNR and FQNEAQ (reference sequence). V trimming: 4 bases; J trimming: 5 bases; junction bases outside the gene matches: 3. CDR3 length: 15 amino acids. The CDR3 region is CASSSTSGSHNEQFF. The CDR3 nucleotides are TGTGCCAGCAGCTCGACTAGCGGGAGCCACAATGAGCAGTTCTTC.

J is TRBJ1-3 and V is TRBV29-1, with D tentatively TRBD1 (5 bases). Germline V gene lookup returns CDR1 SQVTM and CDR2 ANQGSEA. The CDR3 has 14 amino acids. Trimming stripped 5 bases from V and 4 bases from J, with 15 bases between. CDR3 DNA: TGCAGCGTTCGGGCGGGGCCGGGGGGAAACACCATATATTTT. As protein: CSVRAGPGGNTIYF.

This clonotype has more than one count but fewer than ten. The chain couples TRBV29-1 to TRBJ2-5; TRBD1 matches 8 bases. This CDR3 has 14 amino acids. V lost 5 bases, J lost 5 bases, and 10 bases stayed unmatched. The germline CDR1 and CDR2 sequences are SQVTM and ANQGSEA. The CDR3 protein is CSVKGQGSLETQYF. DNA of the CDR3: TGCAGCGTTAAAGGACAGGGCTCTTTGGAGACCCAGTACTTC.

In this sample, this clonotype is large. The genes are TRBV24-1 and TRBJ2-1; 7 bases match TRBD2. Germline-derived CDR1 and CDR2 are KGHDR and SFDVKD. CDR3 size: 16 residues. V lost 2 bases and J lost 9; bases outside the gene matches: 12. The CDR3 here is CATSDSMDSGLFEQFF. CDR3 bases: TGTGCCACCAGTGATTCGATGGATAGCGGGTTATTTGAGCAGTTCTTC.

This clonotype qualifies as medium-sized. This chain links TRBV5-4 with TRBJ1-1; weak D call: TRBD1 (5 bases). This CDR3 region has 16 residues. In germline, CDR1 is SGHNT, CDR2 YYREEE (reference sequence). Trimming removed 0 bases at V and 3 bases at J, with 15 bases between. The CDR3 protein is CASSLGDWGFDTEAFF. The CDR3 DNA reads TGTGCCAGCAGCTTGGGGGATTGGGGGTTTGACACTGAAGCTTTCTTT.

This clonotype is judged medium-sized. This chain joins TRBV19 and TRBJ2-7; perhaps TRBD1 as D (6 bases). Germline values: CDR1 LNHDA, CDR2 SQIVND (reference sequence). V dropped 10 bases and J dropped 5 bases, with 15 bases sitting between them. The CDR3 is 12 amino acids. The CDR3 loop is CATKSRGHEQYF. CDR3 bases: TGTGCCACAAAGAGCAGGGGACACGAGCAGTACTTC.

This clonotype is large within its sample. The chain joins TRBV15 to TRBJ2-7; 7 nucleotides align to TRBD1. The CDR3 runs to 15 residues. Trimming at V came to 1 base and at J to 5 bases, leaving 8 bases not matched to a gene. Per the germline V gene, CDR1 is LNHNV and CDR2 is YYDKDF (reference sequence). CDR3 sequence (DNA): TGTGCCACCAGCAGAGTCAAAGGGGGCGCGGACGAGCAGTACTTC. Encoded protein: CATSRVKGGADEQYF.

This clonotype was detected a few times. The chain is built from TRBV18 and TRBJ2-7, with 10 bases matching TRBD1. This CDR3 is 16 amino acids long. Germline loops: CDR1 KGHSH, CDR2 LQKENI. After removal of 3 bases from V and 3 bases from J, the junction contained 8 bases not matched to a gene. CDR3 sequence reads: CASSPSGTGVLYEQYF. The CDR3 DNA sequence: TGTGCCAGCTCACCTTCCGGGACAGGGGTTCTCTACGAGCAGTACTTC.

In regard to this clonotype: A much larger clone differs by one base, so this may be a read error. The rearrangement links TRBV12-3 or TRBV12-4 to TRBJ2-7, with a possible D match to TRBD1 (5 bases). There are 12 residues in the CDR3. For the CDR3, the DNA is TGTGCCAGCAGTTTCGCAGGGTACGAGCGGTACTTC. This translates into CASSFAGYERYF.

This clonotype ranks as large. This chain joins TRBV5-4 and TRBJ1-5; D unresolved. V was cut by 2 bases and J by 5 bases, with 8 bases left in between. The CDR3 totals 13 residues. Germline CDR1 SGHNT, CDR2 YYREEE (reference sequence). This CDR3 is CASSFGLDQPQHF. The CDR3, as DNA: TGTGCCAGCAGCTTTGGGTTGGATCAGCCCCAGCATTTT.

V gene TRBV20-1 combines with J gene TRBJ2-5; D is ambiguous. The germline CDR1 and CDR2 sequences are DFQATT and SNEGSKA (reference sequence). Trimming pared 2 bases from V and 9 bases from J, leaving 10 bases between. The CDR3 contains 11 residues. The CDR3, as DNA: TGCAGTGCTAGAAGGGATGCGGCCCAGTACTTC. Its protein product is CSARRDAAQYF.

By sample fraction, this clonotype is large. The rearrangement links TRBV19 to TRBJ1-5, with a weak D call TRBD1 (6 bases). Trimming pared 5 bases from V and 5 bases from J, leaving 16 bases between. CDR3 length: 15 amino acids. Germline V gene lookup returns CDR1 LNHDA and CDR2 SQIVND (reference sequence). The CDR3 DNA follows: TGTGCCAGTAGTCCCAGAGGACAGAGTTATCAGCCCCAGCATTTT. Amino acid sequence: CASSPRGQSYQPQHF.

A few counts support this clonotype. The chain couples TRBV6-1 to TRBJ2-1, with a tentative D call TRBD2 (6 bases). The germline V and J ends were trimmed by 5 bases and 3 bases, with 14 bases remaining between them. CDR1 is MNHNS, CDR2 SASEGT, per germline. This CDR3 region has 15 residues. In DNA form, the CDR3 reads TGTGCCAGCAGTAACCGCCGACTAGTCTACAATGAGCAGTTCTTC. Amino acids: CASSNRRLVYNEQFF.

In the case of this clonotype: An end of the junction does not agree with germline; a read error may underlie this. The chain combines TRBV27 with TRBJ2-5, with D tentatively TRBD2 (6 bases). There are 15 residues in the CDR3. Germline values: CDR1 MNHEY, CDR2 SMNVEV (reference sequence). CDR3 sequence reads: CASGLNGGVGETQYF. In nucleotides, the CDR3 is TGTGCCAGCGGTTTAAACGGCGGGGTGGGAGAGACCCAGTACTTC.

This clonotype has a handful of counts. CDR3 loop: CASSLMGQGLQETQYF. As DNA, the CDR3 is TGCGCCAGCAGCTTAATGGGACAGGGGCTCCAAGAGACCCAGTACTTC. V is TRBV5-1 and J is TRBJ2-5, with 10 bases lining up with TRBD1. Germline V gives CDR1 SGHRS, CDR2 YFSETQ. CDR3 size: 16 residues. V gave up 2 bases and J gave up 1 base; unmatched junction bases: 5. The full variable domain, its missing parts supplied by reference TRBV5-1 and TRBJ2-5, is KAGVTQTPRYLIKTRGQQVTLSCSPISGHRSVSWYQQTPGQGLQFLFEYFSETQRNKGNFPGRFSGRQFSNSRSEMNVSTLELGDSALYLCASSLMGQGLQETQYFGPGTRLLVL.

This clonotype is large by share. This chain connects TRBV12-1 to TRBJ2-3; TRBD2 is the table's D call, not checked against the DNA. TRBV12-1 is a pseudogene segment. CDR3 length equals 17 residues. The CDR3 is CASSLNSGREGPDTQYF. The CDR3 nucleotides are TGTGCCAGCAGCTTAAATAGCGGGAGAGAGGGGCCAGATACGCAGTATTTT.

By sample share, this clonotype is medium-sized. The chain has TRBV4-1 and TRBJ2-5; tentative D call: TRBD1 (6 bases). Germline V gives CDR1 MGHRA, CDR2 YSYEKL. Trimming took off 3 bases at V and 5 bases at J, with 16 bases between the two ends. The CDR3 covers 15 residues. For the CDR3, the DNA is TGCGCCAGCAGCCATCAGACATCTGGGGGCGAGACCCAGTACTTC. This translates into CASSHQTSGGETQYF.

This clonotype is large in the sample. The chain carries TRBV24-1 and TRBJ2-1; TRBD1 matches 10 bases. The germline V gene encodes CDR1 KGHDR and CDR2 SFDVKD. This CDR3 has 19 amino acids. Trimming took 9 bases from V and 1 from J; bases not matched to a gene: 17. The CDR3 DNA sequence: TGTGCCACCTCGCCCCGAGCCGGCCGACAGGGGGCATCCTACAATGAGCAGTTCTTC. This gives the protein CATSPRAGRQGASYNEQFF.

This clonotype was counted between two and nine times. V usage is TRBV5-4 and J usage is TRBJ1-1; D possibly corresponds to TRBD1 (5 bases). The CDR3 totals 17 residues. The germline V gene encodes CDR1 SGHNT and CDR2 YYREEE (reference sequence). Trimming pared 0 bases from V and 0 bases from J, leaving 15 bases between. CDR3 region: CASSLERGVLMNTEAFF. The CDR3 nucleotides read TGTGCCAGCAGCTTGGAAAGGGGAGTCCTTATGAACACTGAAGCTTTCTTT. Looking up the rest from reference TRBV5-4 and TRBJ1-1 gives the full variable domain: ETGVTQSPTHLIKTRGQQVTLRCSSQSGHNTVSWYQQALGQGPQFIFQYYREEENGRGNFPPRFSGLQFPNYSSELNVNALELDDSALYLCASSLERGVLMNTEAFFGQGTRLTVV.

This clonotype is deemed large. The J gene is TRBJ2-1, the V gene TRBV20-1; 9 bases agree with TRBD2. V shed 2 bases, J shed 3 bases, and the junction held 8 bases outside the gene matches. The CDR3 runs to 16 residues. In germline, CDR1 is DFQATT, CDR2 SNEGSKA (reference sequence). CDR3 in amino acids: CSARKSAGGGYNEQFF. DNA of the CDR3: TGCAGTGCTAGAAAGTCGGCGGGAGGGGGCTACAATGAGCAGTTCTTC.

By share, this clonotype ranks as large (0.1 to 1%). The chain uses TRBV21-1 and TRBJ1-5. TRBV21-1 is termed a pseudogene. The CDR3 contains 17 residues. CDR3 in DNA: TGTGCCAGCAGGGGAGGAGGAGAATCCTTTAGCAATCAGCCCCAGCATTTT. Residues: CASRGGGESFSNQPQHF.

This clonotype was counted a few times. The chain recombines TRBV29-1 with TRBJ1-4; maybe TRBD1 (6 bases). The CDR3 runs to 14 residues. V dropped 1 base and J dropped 7 bases, with 13 bases sitting between them. Germline V lookup: CDR1 SQVTM, CDR2 ANQGSEA. The CDR3, as DNA: TGCAGCGTTGAAGGCCATGGGGGCCCTGAAAAACTGTTTTTT. The encoded protein is CSVEGHGGPEKLFF.

This sequence joins TRBV9 and TRBJ2-2; TRBD2 aligns across 15 bases. Germline V CDR1 and CDR2: SGDLS, YYNGEE. There are 17 residues in the CDR3. The V gene end was trimmed by 3 bases and the J gene end by 7 bases; junction bases not matched to a gene: 7. The DNA of the CDR3 is TGTGCCAGCAGCGGTCATCCGGGACTAGCGGGGGGCGGGGAGCTGTTTTTT. Translation: CASSGHPGLAGGGELFF.

This clonotype is large by share. The V call is TRBV28, the J call TRBJ1-5; TRBD1 might be the D (5 bases). Germline assignment: CDR1 MDHEN and CDR2 SYDVKM. This CDR3 is 14 amino acids long. V was trimmed by 6 bases and J by 5 bases, leaving 14 bases between them. The CDR3 spells CASRSGQGDQPQHF. As DNA, the CDR3 is TGTGCCAGCAGAAGTGGGCAGGGAGATCAGCCCCAGCATTTT.